This T cell receptor beta chain stems from a study of T cells after yellow fever vaccination. General study results and limits: Repertoires sorted by FACS could include abundant clonotypes that are contaminants from the bulk population. CD4 and CD8 compartments shared a small share of clonotypes, likely from convergent recombination. The booster response re-showed most primary clones: around 96% CD4, approximately 90% CD8.

TCRdb re-analysed the 5' RACE reads in MiXCR, keeping a single row per CDR3 protein. The sample lists 510,000 or so distinct CDR3 sequences, 19% seen once, with over 11% in the top ten. CDR1 LGHNA and CDR2 YNFKEQ come from the germline V gene. The CDR3 spans 16 residues. V lost 0 bases and J 0 bases, leaving 8 bases between the germline ends. This clonotype was recorded a few times. Its cognate antigen is unknown. The source material was PBMCs, sampled 15 days after the yellow fever booster vaccination. This chain joins TRBV4-2 and TRBJ2-2; D remains unclear. The source of this sequence is a man aged 25 to 40 who received the YFV17D yellow fever vaccine. CDR3: CASSQESLPNTGELFF. The DNA of the CDR3 is TGTGCCAGCAGCCAAGAATCACTCCCGAACACCGGGGAGCTGTTTTTT.